This T cell receptor (beta chain) was identified during a study of cytomegalovirus exposure and HLA in healthy donors. V trimming: 3 bases; J trimming: 8 bases; junction bases outside the gene matches: 3. The germline gives CDR1 KGHSH, CDR2 LQKENI. This CDR3 has 13 residues. The primer mix had 60 Vbeta and 13 Jbeta primers. This table comes from immunoSEQ multiplex PCR, and its TCRdb copy is limited to in-frame clones, with some not included. Among 160,000 or so clones listed, around 80% were seen once. This clonotype originated in a female donor in good health and CMV-seronegative. This rearrangement joins TRBV18 to TRBJ1-2; 10 nucleotides agree with TRBD1. The sequenced sample was PBMCs. The CDR3 protein is CASSPGQGSGYTF. The CDR3 DNA sequence: TGTGCCAGCTCACCGGGACAGGGGTCGGGCTACACCTTC. The full variable domain, its missing parts supplied by reference TRBV18 and TRBJ1-2, is NAGVMQNPRHLVRRRGQEARLRCSPMKGHSHVYWYRQLPEEGLKFMVYLQKENIIDESGMPKERFSAEFPKEGPSILRIQQVVRGDSAAYFCASSPGQGSGYTFGSGTRLTVV.